This T cell receptor beta chain was sequenced for a study of vaccination effects on CD4 cells after COVID-19 (dated by TCRdb to between 2020 and 2023). Study-level background: Samples were taken from three convalescent patients early (day +14) and late (day +241, +227, +161 respectively) after vaccination. A total of 10 COVID-19 convalescent patients and a handful of SARS-CoV-2-naive healthy vaccine recipients were included in the full study. Across the study, the median time from the second dose to post-vaccine sampling was 72 days (range 14 to 241). SARS-CoV-2 spike-specific CD4+ TCR repertoires from before and after mRNA vaccination were compared in COVID-19 convalescent patients and in infection-naive vaccine recipients. In the study, cultures from other donors were sequenced using the Oncomine TCR Beta short-read assay on an Illumina iSeq 100. Results and caveats for the whole study, not just this receptor: Clones induced by infection and clones induced by vaccination both contracted markedly at late timepoints after vaccination, which fits with T cell responses waning over time. Only a small number of convalescent patients were included, and no early post-infection timepoints were available, which limited the study. For convalescent patients, new clones induced by the vaccine made up most of the post-vaccine spike-reactive repertoire, and these new clones were largely distinct from the clones induced by infection.

As concerns this clone: Its antigen has not been determined. It has no much larger one-base neighbor in the sample; base qualities were not kept.

In the ViraFEST assay, PBMC were stimulated with viral peptide pools, and antigen-specific CD4+ T cell clonotypes were then identified by expansion using TCR sequencing. After around 10 days of culture, CD4+ T cells were isolated with the EasySep CD4+ T cell isolation kit. Convalescent patients had PCR-confirmed SARS-CoV-2 infection between March and December 2020, before Alpha, Beta and Delta variants emerged in the United States. Two doses of either the BNT162b2 or the mRNA-1273 mRNA SARS-CoV-2 vaccine were administered to participants. Some 2 million PBMC per well were cultured in IMDM with roughly 5% human AB serum, roughly 11 IU/ml IL-2 and gentamicin, plus 10 ug/ml peptides. Half of the culture medium was replaced with fresh IL-2-containing medium on days 3 and 7. Unless otherwise noted, each peptide stimulation condition was cultured in triplicate wells. PBMC were separated from whole blood using Ficoll-Paque Plus gradient centrifugation and were then either cryopreserved at -140C or used fresh. The spike proteins of SARS-CoV-2 and of the common cold coronaviruses HCoV-NL63, HCoV-OC43 and HCoV-229E were spanned by overlapping peptide pools. The QIAamp micro DNA kit was used to extract genomic DNA from the cultured CD4+ T cells.

The library relied on the immunoSEQ multiplex PCR assay. DNA from the CD4+ T cells that had been cultured and isolated underwent TCR beta CDR3 sequencing. Concerning the study's data processing: Non-productive TCR sequences were removed, reads were trimmed to the CDR3 region, and CDR3s of at least 7 amino acids were retained. The MANAFEST web app was used to pick out antigen-specific clonotypes by comparing their expansion in peptide wells with that in reference cultures. To be called positive, a clone needed expansion at FDR<0.05 compared with the reference and with all other wells, an odds ratio greater than 5, and a frequency greater than 0.1% in two replicate wells. Clonotypes significantly expanded in SARS-CoV-2 spike wells and in at least one common cold coronavirus spike condition were defined as cross-reactive. CDR3 similarity was assessed by Levenshtein distance with the stringdist R package, and unrooted trees were built with ape in R 3.6.1. Here the immuneACCESS table is served through TCRdb, limited to in-frame sequences with V and J called. Missing clones are a known gap in these copies; in checked studies unresolved V genes cover under half, and the rest lacks a known reason. That table gives V, J and clone size, and the DNA gave D and trimming. Counted in this sample were roughly 15,000 clones; roughly 75% of them appeared once. The top ten clonotypes cover 17% of the sample.

Its CDR3 holds 16 amino acids, cysteine through phenylalanine. Just CDR3 DNA is preserved here, 48 bases in frame from base 1. V ends up 5 bases short and J 4 bases short, with an unmatched junction base count of 11. CDR1 KGHSH and CDR2 LQKENI were looked up in the germline V gene. The receptor was isolated from a human donor who had a prior SARS-CoV-2 infection. The V and J genes are TRBV18 and TRBJ2-5; 9 central bases correspond to TRBD1. The source was CD4+ T cells from PBMCs cultured with SARS-CoV-2 spike peptides, collected after COVID-19 vaccination. The intended sense of this specimen's cell subset or site label: SARS-CoV-2 spike overlapping peptide pool stimulation. The CDR3 corresponds to CASSTGQGQGPETQYF. The nucleotide sequence reads as follows: TGTGCCAGCTCAACCGGTCAGGGACAGGGCCCAGAGACCCAGTACTTC.